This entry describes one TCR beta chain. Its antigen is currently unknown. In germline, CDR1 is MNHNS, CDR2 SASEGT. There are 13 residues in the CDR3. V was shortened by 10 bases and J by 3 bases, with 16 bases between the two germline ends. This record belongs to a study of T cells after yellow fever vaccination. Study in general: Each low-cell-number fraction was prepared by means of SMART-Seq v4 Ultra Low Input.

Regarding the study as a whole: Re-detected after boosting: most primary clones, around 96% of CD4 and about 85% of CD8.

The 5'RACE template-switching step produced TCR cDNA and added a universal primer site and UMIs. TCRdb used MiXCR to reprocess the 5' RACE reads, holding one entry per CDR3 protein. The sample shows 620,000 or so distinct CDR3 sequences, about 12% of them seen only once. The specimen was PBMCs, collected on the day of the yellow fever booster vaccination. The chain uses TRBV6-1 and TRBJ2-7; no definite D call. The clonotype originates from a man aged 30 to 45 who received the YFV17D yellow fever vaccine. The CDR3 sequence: CATGQSPRYEQYF. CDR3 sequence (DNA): TGTGCCACCGGCCAGTCCCCCCGCTACGAGCAGTACTTC.